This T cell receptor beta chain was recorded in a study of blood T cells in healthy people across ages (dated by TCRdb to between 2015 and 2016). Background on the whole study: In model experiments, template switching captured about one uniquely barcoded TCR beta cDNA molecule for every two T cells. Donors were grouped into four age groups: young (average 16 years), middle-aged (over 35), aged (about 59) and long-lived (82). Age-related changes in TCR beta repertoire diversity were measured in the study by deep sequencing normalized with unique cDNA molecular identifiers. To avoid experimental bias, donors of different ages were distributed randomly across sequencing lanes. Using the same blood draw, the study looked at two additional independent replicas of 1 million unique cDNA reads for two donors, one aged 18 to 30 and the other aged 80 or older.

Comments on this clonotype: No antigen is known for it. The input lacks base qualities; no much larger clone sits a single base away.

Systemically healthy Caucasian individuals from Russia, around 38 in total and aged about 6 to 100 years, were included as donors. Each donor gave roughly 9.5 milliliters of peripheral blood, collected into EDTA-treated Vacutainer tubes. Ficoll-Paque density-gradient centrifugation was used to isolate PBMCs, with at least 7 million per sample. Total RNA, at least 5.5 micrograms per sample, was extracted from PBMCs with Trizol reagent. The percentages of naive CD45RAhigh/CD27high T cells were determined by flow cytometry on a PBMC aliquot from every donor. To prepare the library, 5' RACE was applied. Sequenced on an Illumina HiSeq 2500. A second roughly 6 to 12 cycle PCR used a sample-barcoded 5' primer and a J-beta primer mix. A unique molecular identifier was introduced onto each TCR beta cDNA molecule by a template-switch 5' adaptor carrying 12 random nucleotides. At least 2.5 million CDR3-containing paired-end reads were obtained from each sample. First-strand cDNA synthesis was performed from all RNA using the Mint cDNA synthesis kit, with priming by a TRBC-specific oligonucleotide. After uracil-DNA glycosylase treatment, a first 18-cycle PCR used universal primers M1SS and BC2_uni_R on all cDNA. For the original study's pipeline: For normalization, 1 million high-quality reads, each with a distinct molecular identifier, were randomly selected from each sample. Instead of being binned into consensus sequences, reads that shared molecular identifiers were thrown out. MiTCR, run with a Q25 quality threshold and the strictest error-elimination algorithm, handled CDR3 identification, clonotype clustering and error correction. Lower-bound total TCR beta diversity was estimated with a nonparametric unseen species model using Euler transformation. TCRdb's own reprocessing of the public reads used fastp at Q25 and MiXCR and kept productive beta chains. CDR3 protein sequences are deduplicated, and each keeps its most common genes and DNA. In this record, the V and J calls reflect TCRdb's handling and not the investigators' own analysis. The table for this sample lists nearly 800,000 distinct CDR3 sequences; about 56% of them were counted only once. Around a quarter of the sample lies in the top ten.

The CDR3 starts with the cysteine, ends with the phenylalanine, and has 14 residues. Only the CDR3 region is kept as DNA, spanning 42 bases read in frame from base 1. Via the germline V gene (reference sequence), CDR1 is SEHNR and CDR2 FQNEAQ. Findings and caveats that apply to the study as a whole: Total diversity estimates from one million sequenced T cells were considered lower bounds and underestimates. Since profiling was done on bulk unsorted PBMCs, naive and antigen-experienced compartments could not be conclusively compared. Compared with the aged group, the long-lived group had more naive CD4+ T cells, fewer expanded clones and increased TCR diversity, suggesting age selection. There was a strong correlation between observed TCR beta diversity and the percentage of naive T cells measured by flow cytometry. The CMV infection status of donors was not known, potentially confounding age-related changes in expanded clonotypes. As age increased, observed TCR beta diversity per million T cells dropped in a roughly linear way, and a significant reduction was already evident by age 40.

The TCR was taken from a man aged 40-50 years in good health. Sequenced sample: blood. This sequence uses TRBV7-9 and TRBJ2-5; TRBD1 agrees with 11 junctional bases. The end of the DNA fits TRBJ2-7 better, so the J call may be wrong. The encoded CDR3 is CAAEPGTGGLEQYF. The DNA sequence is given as TGTGCTGCGGAACCCGGGACAGGGGGACTCGAGCAGTACTTC.